Listed below are T cell receptor beta chains from one sample, sequenced in a study of T-cell reconstitution after alpha-beta-depleted transplantation in children. Using its own MiXCR run on the PCR reads, TCRdb lists one record per CDR3 protein. Among about 190,000 distinct CDR3 sequences, 11% were seen once, and the ten largest hold less than 15%. The sequencing used PBMCs, collected before TCRalphabeta/CD19-depleted stem cell transplant. These receptor sequences come from a boy aged 2 to 9 with acute myeloid leukemia, due to receive a stem cell transplant. Each CDR3 is given with its conserved first and last residue. The order of the fields is clone size, CDR3 length, V gene, D gene, J gene, CDR3 DNA, CDR3 protein. The D gene is left open where the match is weak. Only some rows state a clone size, as once, few, many or a class for expanded clones.

many	15	TRBV6-5	-	TRBJ1-2	TGTGCCAGCAGTTACTCAGGTGCTGGGGCCAGTGGCTACACCTTC	CASSYSGAGASGYTF
-	18	TRBV7-8	-	TRBJ2-1	TGTGCCAGCAGCTTACAGTTGACAGCTCAGGGCGTATACAATGAGCAGTTCTTC	CASSLQLTAQGVYNEQFF
many	14	TRBV3-1	-	TRBJ1-6	TGTGCCAGCAGCCAAGCCGACTACAATTCACCCCTCCACTTT	CASSQADYNSPLHF
many	15	TRBV5-1	TRBD2	TRBJ2-7	TGCGCCAGCAGCTTGGATAGCGGGAGCTCCTACGAGCAGTACTTC	CASSLDSGSSYEQYF
many	13	TRBV7-9	-	TRBJ2-3	TGTGCCAGCAAGATGACGGGAGCAGATACGCAGTATTTT	CASKMTGADTQYF
many	17	TRBV7-2	TRBD2	TRBJ2-3	TGTGCCAGCAGCTTGTGGCTAGCGGGGGCCGGCACAGATACGCAGTATTTT	CASSLWLAGAGTDTQYF
many	12	TRBV7-9	-	TRBJ1-5	TGTGCCAGCAGCGCAGGGGACCAGCCCCAGCATTTT	CASSAGDQPQHF
many	14	TRBV9	-	TRBJ1-5	TGTGCCAGCAGCCCCGACGGGACCAATCAGCCCCAGCATTTT	CASSPDGTNQPQHF
many	16	TRBV7-6	-	TRBJ1-1	TGTGCCAGCAGCTTAGCAGGGGCCGGGGGGAACACTGAAGCTTTCTTT	CASSLAGAGGNTEAFF
many	13	TRBV7-2	-	TRBJ2-5	TGTGCCAGCAGCCCAACTAGCAGGGAGACCCAGTACTTC	CASSPTSRETQYF
many	13	TRBV7-9	-	TRBJ1-2	TGTGCCAGCAGCTTAGGAGATCTGGAGGGCTACACCTTC	CASSLGDLEGYTF
many	16	TRBV12-3/TRBV12-4	-	TRBJ1-2	TGTGCCAGCAGTCCCGGTGGTGCTACTTATAACTATGGCTACACCTTC	CASSPGGATYNYGYTF
many	14	TRBV16	-	TRBJ1-3	TGTGCCAGCAGCCAATCTACTGGTGTCAACACCATATATTTT	CASSQSTGVNTIYF
many	17	TRBV3-1	TRBD2	TRBJ2-7	TGTGCCAGCAGCCAAGATCTAGGAGCGGGGGCCTCTAAAGAGCAGTACTTC	CASSQDLGAGASKEQYF
many	13	TRBV15	-	TRBJ2-3	TGTGCCACCAGCGCCCTGGGGAAAGATACGCAGTATTTT	CATSALGKDTQYF
few	14	TRBV20-1	-	TRBJ1-2	TGCAGTGCTAGAGTAGGGGGGAGTAACTATGGCTACACCTTC	CSARVGGSNYGYTF
many	13	TRBV12-5	-	TRBJ2-3	TGTGCTAGTGGTTTCTCGGGAGCAGATACGCAGTATTTT	CASGFSGADTQYF
many	12	TRBV24-1	-	TRBJ1-1	TGTGCCACCAGGGGGGCGAACACTGAAGCTTTCTTT	CATRGANTEAFF
many	15	TRBV5-1	-	TRBJ1-5	TGCGCCAGCAGCTTGGACGGGGATAGCAATCAGCCCCAGCATTTT	CASSLDGDSNQPQHF
many	15	TRBV5-6	-	TRBJ2-7	TGTGCCAGCAGCTTGGGACAGTCGACAGCGGACGAGCAGTACTTC	CASSLGQSTADEQYF
many	17	TRBV7-6	-	TRBJ2-5	TGTGCCAGCAGCATGGGGACGGTTTCGATGGGGCAAGAGACCCAGTACTTC	CASSMGTVSMGQETQYF
many	11	TRBV5-4	-	TRBJ1-1	TGTGCCAGCAGCTTGGAGGGGAGAGCTTTCTTT	CASSLEGRAFF
many	17	TRBV24-1	TRBD2	TRBJ2-3	TGTGCCACCAGTGACTCTCTAGCGGGAGGATGGGCAGATACGCAGTATTTT	CATSDSLAGGWADTQYF
many	14	TRBV4-1	TRBD2	TRBJ2-2	TGCGCCAGCGCATCTAGCGGGATTACCGGGGAGCTGTTTTTT	CASASSGITGELFF
many	16	TRBV30	TRBD2	TRBJ2-2	TGTGCCTGGAGTGGACTAGCGGGAAGTAACACCGGGGAGCTGTTTTTT	CAWSGLAGSNTGELFF
many	13	TRBV27	-	TRBJ2-3	TGTGCCAGCAGTTCTAATTTGGCAGATACGCAGTATTTT	CASSSNLADTQYF
many	16	TRBV10-3	-	TRBJ1-2	TGTGCCATCAGTGAGTCAGCCGGGACCCCGAGGCATGGCTACACCTTC	CAISESAGTPRHGYTF
many	15	TRBV6-5	-	TRBJ2-7	TGTGCCAGCAGTTACTCGACATCTAGCGTTTACGAGCAGTACTTC	CASSYSTSSVYEQYF
many	14	TRBV4-2	-	TRBJ2-1	TGTGCCAGCAGCCCGACCTTGACTAGCAATGAGCAGTTCTTC	CASSPTLTSNEQFF
many	9	TRBV5-1	-	TRBJ2-4	TGCGCCAGGGTAGACATTCAGTACTTC	CARVDIQYF
many	15	TRBV9	-	TRBJ2-6	TGTGCCAGCAGCGTAGCAGGGACTGGGGCCAACGTCCTGACTTTC	CASSVAGTGANVLTF
many	12	TRBV29-1	-	TRBJ2-1	TGCAGCGCTCTCTCGGGGTACAATGAGCAGTTCTTC	CSALSGYNEQFF
many	15	TRBV7-2	-	TRBJ1-5	TGTGCCAGCAGCTTATATTCGAGGGATATTGAGCCCCAGCATTTT	CASSLYSRDIEPQHF
many	14	TRBV28	-	TRBJ2-1	TGTGCCAGCAGTTTCACCTCTAGCCACAATGAGCAGTTCTTC	CASSFTSSHNEQFF
many	15	TRBV20-1	TRBD1	TRBJ1-2	TGCAGTGCTAGAGATCGGACAGGGGGACGCTATGGCTACACCTTC	CSARDRTGGRYGYTF
many	15	TRBV2	-	TRBJ1-1	TGTGCCAGCAGTGAAGCGGGGGGGCATGGCACTGAAGCTTTCTTT	CASSEAGGHGTEAFF
many	14	TRBV20-1	-	TRBJ1-5	TGCAGTGCTAGCCGGGTAGATAGCAATCAGCCCCAGCATTTT	CSASRVDSNQPQHF
many	14	TRBV7-2	TRBD1	TRBJ1-1	TGTGCCAGCAGCTTAGACAGGGGGTTAGCTGAAGCTTTCTTT	CASSLDRGLAEAFF
-	15	TRBV28	TRBD1	TRBJ1-3	TGTGCCAGCAGCACAGACAGGGCCTCTGGAAACACCATATATTTT	CASSTDRASGNTIYF
many	14	TRBV6-4	-	TRBJ2-2	TGTGCCAGCAGTGATATACTGGGGTCCGGGGAGCTGTTTTTT	CASSDILGSGELFF
many	16	TRBV27	TRBD1	TRBJ1-1	TGTGCCAGCAGTTCTTGGACAGGCCCCATGGGCACTGAAGCTTTCTTT	CASSSWTGPMGTEAFF
-	12	TRBV28	-	TRBJ1-4	TGTGCCAGCAGTTTAGCCGGGACTGCAGGGTTTTTT	CASSLAGTAGFF
few	16	TRBV6-4	-	TRBJ2-6	TGTGCCAGCAGTGAATGGCGTTCCTCTGGGGCCAACGTCCTGACTTTC	CASSEWRSSGANVLTF